This TCR beta chain was sequenced in a study of blood T cell repertoires in COVID-19. Across the study: The origin of the acute and convalescent COVID-19 samples was the United States, Italy and Spain. Nucleic acid was either cDNA or gDNA, and it came from T cells, B-cell-depleted T cells, or PBMCs.

The CDR3 is 16 amino acids. Germline CDR1 and CDR2: LGHNA and YNFKEQ. After removal of 6 bases from V and 6 bases from J, the junction contained 8 bases not matched to a gene. As originally analysed: Reference gene primer amplification gave estimated nucleated cell counts. Repertoires were generated with immunoSEQ multiplex PCR, while TCRdb's copy carries only in-frame clones and drops some. V, J and clone size were drawn from that table, and D and trimming were deduced from the DNA. The profile covers 250,000 or so clones, with around 85% appearing a single time and around 6.4% taken by the ten largest.

The sample was peripheral blood. The V and J genes are TRBV4-2 and TRBJ2-3, with 14 positions matching TRBD2. The TCR sequence derives from a woman aged 60-75 years with active or convalescent COVID-19. CDR3 sequence: CASSPWTSGGLDTQYF. The DNA of the CDR3 is TGTGCCAGCAGTCCCTGGACTAGCGGGGGGCTCGATACGCAGTATTTT.